The clone carrying this TCR beta chain has just one count. Other DNA sequences within the sample encode an identical CDR3. This entry is derived from a study of blood T cell repertoires in COVID-19. On the study more broadly: Spain, Italy and the United States supplied samples that represented acute and convalescent COVID-19. Sample material is recorded as cDNA or gDNA derived from T cells, B-cell-depleted T cells, or PBMCs.

The germline V and J ends were trimmed by 6 bases and 0 bases, with 8 bases remaining between them. The germline gives CDR1 MNHEY, CDR2 SVGAGI. CDR3 length: 14 residues. The authors' processing: Researchers report that nucleated cell counts were estimated from reference gene primer amplification. Clones were sequenced by immunoSEQ multiplex PCR, and TCRdb holds only the in-frame ones, with some missing. Clonal size and the V and J genes are those of that table, whereas D and trimming came from the DNA. The sample gives fewer than 350,000 clones, around nine tenths of which show up once; about 8.8% is in the top ten.

The J gene is TRBJ1-4, the V gene TRBV6-5; D remains unclear. Sequencing was done on a sample of peripheral blood. The source is a man aged 35 to 55 with active or convalescent COVID-19. The chain's CDR3 is CASRSGTTNEKLFF. The DNA for the CDR3 is TGTGCCAGCAGGTCGGGGACAACTAATGAAAAACTGTTTTTT.